One sample yielded the 3 T cell receptor beta chains listed below, sequenced in a study of T cell responses to AZD1222 COVID-19 vaccine. The table came from immunoSEQ multiplex PCR; TCRdb's copy has only in-frame clones and leaves some out. This table holds 90,000 to 110,000 clones, about 88% found once. Specimen: peripheral blood, collected on day 0 of AZD1222 vaccination. These receptors originate from an adult in good health.

The chain combines TRBV19 with TRBJ1-3; D might be TRBD1 (6 bases). Germline-derived CDR1 and CDR2 are LNHDA and SQIVND (reference sequence). The ends were cut back, 5 bases at V and 2 bases at J, with 19 bases in the middle. The CDR3 consists of 17 residues. The CDR3 sequence: CASSSPPGQTTGNTIYF. CDR3 DNA: TGTGCCAGTAGTTCGCCCCCTGGACAGACGACTGGAAACACCATATATTTT.

The gene calls are TRBV7-9 and TRBJ1-1; TRBD1 is a possible D gene (6 bases). Trimming left V 3 bases short and J 0 bases short, with 11 bases between. Germline lookup yields CDR1 SEHNR and CDR2 FQNEAQ (reference sequence). The CDR3 is made up of 15 amino acids. The CDR3 sequence: CASSLVGHLNTEAFF. The CDR3 bases are TGTGCCAGCAGCTTGGTGGGACATCTGAACACTGAAGCTTTCTTT.

CDR3 bases: TGTGCCATCAGGTCTAGGACAGGGAGCACCACTGAAGCTTTCTTT. This translates into CAIRSRTGSTTEAFF. J is TRBJ1-1 and V is TRBV10-3, with TRBD1 matching over 8 bases. CDR3 length: 15 residues. The germline V gene encodes CDR1 ENHRY and CDR2 SYGVKD. Trimming took 6 bases from V and 4 from J; bases not matched to a gene: 10.